This T cell receptor (beta chain) was observed in a study of cytomegalovirus exposure and HLA in healthy donors. With respect to this clone: Its antigen is currently unknown. Other DNA sequences in this sample translate to the same CDR3.

PCR used 60 Vbeta primers and 13 Jbeta primers. Clones were sequenced by immunoSEQ multiplex PCR, and TCRdb holds only the in-frame ones, with some missing. The sample has around 180,000 clones; roughly 71% are singletons. Study conclusions and caveats: Reportedly, cytomegalovirus status was diagnosed with high sensitivity and specificity. Available immune exposure information was restricted to CMV serostatus only. Productive status was seen about 90% or about 30% of the time for most TCR beta V segments in an earlier analysis.

The sequencing sample was made of PBMCs. This TCR was recovered from a girl aged 10 to 17 in good health and CMV-seronegative.

The CDR3 DNA follows: TGCGCCAGCAGCTTGGGGGGGGGTCGGACTGAAGCTTTCTTT. This gives the protein CASSLGGGRTEAFF. The chain combines TRBV5-1 with TRBJ1-1; D possibly corresponds to TRBD1 (5 bases). This CDR3 has 14 amino acids. Germline V gives CDR1 SGHRS, CDR2 YFSETQ. V gave up 0 bases and J gave up 5 bases, with 11 bases separating them.